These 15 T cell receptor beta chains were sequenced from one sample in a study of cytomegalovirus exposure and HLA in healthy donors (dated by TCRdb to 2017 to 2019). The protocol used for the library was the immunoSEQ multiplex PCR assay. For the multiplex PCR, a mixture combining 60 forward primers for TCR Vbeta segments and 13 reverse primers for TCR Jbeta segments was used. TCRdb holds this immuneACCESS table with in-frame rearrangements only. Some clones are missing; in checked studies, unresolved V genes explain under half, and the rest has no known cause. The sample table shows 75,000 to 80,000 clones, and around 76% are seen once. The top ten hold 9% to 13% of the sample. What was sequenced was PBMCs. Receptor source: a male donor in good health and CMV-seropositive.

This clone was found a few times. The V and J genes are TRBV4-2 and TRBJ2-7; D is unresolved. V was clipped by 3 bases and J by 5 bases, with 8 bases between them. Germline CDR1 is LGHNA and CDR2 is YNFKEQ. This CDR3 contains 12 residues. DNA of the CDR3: TGTGCCAGCAGCCACCGTAGCAACGAGCAGTACTTC. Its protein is CASSHRSNEQYF.

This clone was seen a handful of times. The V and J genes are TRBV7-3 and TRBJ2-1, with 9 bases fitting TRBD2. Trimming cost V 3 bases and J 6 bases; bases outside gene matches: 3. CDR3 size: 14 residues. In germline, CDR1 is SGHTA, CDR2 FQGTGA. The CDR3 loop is CASSFSGGLNEQFF. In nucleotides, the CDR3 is TGTGCCAGCAGCTTCAGCGGGGGGCTCAATGAGCAGTTCTTC.

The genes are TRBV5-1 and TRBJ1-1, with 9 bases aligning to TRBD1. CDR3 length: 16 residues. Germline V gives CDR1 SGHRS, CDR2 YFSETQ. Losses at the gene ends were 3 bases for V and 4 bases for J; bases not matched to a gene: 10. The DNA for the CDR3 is TGCGCCAGCAGCTGGGATGGGACAGGGCGTAGCACTGAAGCTTTCTTT. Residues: CASSWDGTGRSTEAFF. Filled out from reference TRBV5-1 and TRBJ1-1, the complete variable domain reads KAGVTQTPRYLIKTRGQQVTLSCSPISGHRSVSWYQQTPGQGLQFLFEYFSETQRNKGNFPGRFSGRQFSNSRSEMNVSTLELGDSALYLCASSWDGTGRSTEAFFGQGTRLTVV.

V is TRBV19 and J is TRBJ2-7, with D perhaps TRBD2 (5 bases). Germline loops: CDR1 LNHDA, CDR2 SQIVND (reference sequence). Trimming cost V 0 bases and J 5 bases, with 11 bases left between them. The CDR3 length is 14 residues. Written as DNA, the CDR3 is TGTGCCAGTAGTATAGATGGGGAGATTAACGAGCAGTACTTC. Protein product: CASSIDGEINEQYF.

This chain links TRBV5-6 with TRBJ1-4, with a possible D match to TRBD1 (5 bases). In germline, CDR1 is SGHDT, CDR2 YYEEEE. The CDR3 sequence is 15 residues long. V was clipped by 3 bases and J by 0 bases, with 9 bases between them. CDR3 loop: CASSSLGATNEKLFF. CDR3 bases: TGTGCCAGCAGCTCGCTAGGGGCAACTAATGAAAAACTGTTTTTT.

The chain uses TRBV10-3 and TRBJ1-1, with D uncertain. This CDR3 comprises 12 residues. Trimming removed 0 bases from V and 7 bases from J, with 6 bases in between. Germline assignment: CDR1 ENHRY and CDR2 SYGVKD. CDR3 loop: CAISESRYEAFF. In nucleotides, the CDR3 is TGTGCCATCAGTGAGTCTCGTTATGAAGCTTTCTTT.

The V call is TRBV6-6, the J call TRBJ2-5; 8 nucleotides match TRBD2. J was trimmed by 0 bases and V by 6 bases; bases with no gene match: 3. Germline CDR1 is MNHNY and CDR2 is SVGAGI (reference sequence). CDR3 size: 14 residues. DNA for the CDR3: TGTGCCAGCAGAAGTAGCGGGGACCAAGAGACCCAGTACTTC. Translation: CASRSSGDQETQYF.

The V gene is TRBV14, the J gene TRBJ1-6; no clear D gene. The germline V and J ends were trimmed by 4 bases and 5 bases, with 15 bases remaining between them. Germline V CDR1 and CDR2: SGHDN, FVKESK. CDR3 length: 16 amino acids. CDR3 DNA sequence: TGTGCCAGCAGCCCCTCCCGGGGTGAGGATAATTCACCCCTCCACTTT. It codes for CASSPSRGEDNSPLHF.

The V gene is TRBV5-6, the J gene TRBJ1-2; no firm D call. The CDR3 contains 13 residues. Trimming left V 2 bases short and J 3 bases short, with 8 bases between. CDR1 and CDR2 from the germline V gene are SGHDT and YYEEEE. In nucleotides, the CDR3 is TGTGCCAGCAGCTTAAAGAGCGACTATGGCTACACCTTC. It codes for CASSLKSDYGYTF.

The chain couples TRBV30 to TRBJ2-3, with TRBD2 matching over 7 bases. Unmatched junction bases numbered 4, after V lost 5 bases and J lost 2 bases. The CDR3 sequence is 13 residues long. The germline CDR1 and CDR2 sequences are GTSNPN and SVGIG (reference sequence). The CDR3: CAWGEGNTDTQYF. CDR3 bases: TGTGCCTGGGGGGAGGGGAACACAGATACGCAGTATTTT.

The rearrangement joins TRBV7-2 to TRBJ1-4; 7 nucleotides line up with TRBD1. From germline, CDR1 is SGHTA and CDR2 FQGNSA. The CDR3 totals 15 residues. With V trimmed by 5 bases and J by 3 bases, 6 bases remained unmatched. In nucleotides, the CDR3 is TGTGCCAGCAGCCTACGGGACAGATCTAATGAAAAACTGTTTTTT. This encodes CASSLRDRSNEKLFF.

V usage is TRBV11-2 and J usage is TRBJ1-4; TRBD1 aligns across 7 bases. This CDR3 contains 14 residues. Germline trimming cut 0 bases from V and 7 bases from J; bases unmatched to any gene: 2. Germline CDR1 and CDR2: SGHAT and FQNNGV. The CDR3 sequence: CASSLDRGPEKLFF. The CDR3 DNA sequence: TGTGCCAGCAGCTTAGATAGGGGGCCTGAAAAACTGTTTTTT.

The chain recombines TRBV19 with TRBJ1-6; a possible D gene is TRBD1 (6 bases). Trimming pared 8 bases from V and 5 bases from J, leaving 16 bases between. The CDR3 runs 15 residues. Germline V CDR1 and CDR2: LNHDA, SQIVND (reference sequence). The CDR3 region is CASQDRSEHNSPLHF. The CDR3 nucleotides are TGTGCCAGTCAAGACAGGTCGGAACATAATTCACCCCTCCACTTT. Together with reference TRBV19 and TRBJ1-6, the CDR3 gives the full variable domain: DGGITQSPKYLFRKEGQNVTLSCEQNLNHDAMYWYRQDPGQGLRLIYYSQIVNDFQKGDIAEGYSVSREKKESFPLTVTSAQKNPTAFYLCASQDRSEHNSPLHFGNGTRLTVT.

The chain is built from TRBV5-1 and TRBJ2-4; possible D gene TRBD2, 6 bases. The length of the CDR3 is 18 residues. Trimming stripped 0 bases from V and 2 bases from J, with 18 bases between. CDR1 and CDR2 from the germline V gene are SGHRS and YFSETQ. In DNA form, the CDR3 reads TGCGCCAGCAGCTTGGCCATGGCTAGCGCCTATCCCAAAAACATTCAGTACTTC. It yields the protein CASSLAMASAYPKNIQYF.

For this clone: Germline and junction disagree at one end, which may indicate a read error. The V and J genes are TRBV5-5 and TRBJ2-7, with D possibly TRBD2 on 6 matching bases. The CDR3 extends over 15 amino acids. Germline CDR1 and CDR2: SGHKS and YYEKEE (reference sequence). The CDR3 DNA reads TGCGCCAGCAGCCCCAATGAAATGGGGGGATACGAGCAGTACTTC. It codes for CASSPNEMGGYEQYF.